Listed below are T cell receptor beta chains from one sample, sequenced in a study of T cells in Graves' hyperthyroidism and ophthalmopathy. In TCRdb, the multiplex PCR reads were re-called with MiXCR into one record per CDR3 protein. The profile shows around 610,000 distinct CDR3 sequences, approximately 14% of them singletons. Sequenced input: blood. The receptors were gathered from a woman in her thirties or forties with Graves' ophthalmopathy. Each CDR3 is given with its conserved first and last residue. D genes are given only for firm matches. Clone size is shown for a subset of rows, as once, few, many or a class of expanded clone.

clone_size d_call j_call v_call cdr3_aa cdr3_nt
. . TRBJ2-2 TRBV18 CASSLASGVVWELFF TGTGCCAGCTCCCTCGCTTCCGGTGTGGTCTGGGAGCTGTTTTTT
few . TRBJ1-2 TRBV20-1 CSALDGNNYGYTF TGCAGTGCTTTGGACGGGAATAACTATGGCTACACCTTC
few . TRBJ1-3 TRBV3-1 CASRSRDTIYF TGTGCCAGCAGATCCAGAGACACCATATATTTT
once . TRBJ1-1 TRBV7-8 CASSYTGTWVSEAFF TGTGCCAGCAGCTATACAGGGACATGGGTCTCTGAAGCTTTCTTT
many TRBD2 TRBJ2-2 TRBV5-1 CASSPWIAGGGELFF TGCGCCAGCAGCCCTTGGATAGCGGGCGGCGGGGAGCTGTTTTTT
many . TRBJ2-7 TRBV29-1 CSVRKSYEQYF TGCAGCGTTAGGAAGTCCTACGAGCAGTACTTC
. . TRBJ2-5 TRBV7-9 CASSPGSLNLETQYF TGTGCCAGCAGCCCCGGCTCGCTGAATCTGGAGACCCAGTACTTC
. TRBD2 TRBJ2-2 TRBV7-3 CASSPRTSGIGELFF TGTGCCAGCAGCCCGAGGACTAGCGGGATCGGGGAGCTGTTTTTT
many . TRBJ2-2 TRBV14 CASSQGGRELFF TGTGCCAGCAGCCAAGGGGGTCGGGAGCTGTTTTTT
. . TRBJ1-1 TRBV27 CASSLLGPGTEAFF TGTGCCAGCAGTTTATTGGGGCCCGGTACTGAAGCTTTCTTT
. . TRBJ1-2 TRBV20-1 CSARGSLNYGYTF TGCAGTGCTAGGGGCAGTCTTAACTATGGCTACACCTTC
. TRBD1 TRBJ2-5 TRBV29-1 CSVDRAGNYQETQYF TGCAGCGTCGACAGGGCAGGCAACTACCAAGAGACCCAGTACTTC
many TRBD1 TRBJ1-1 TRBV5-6 CASSLVLYGTGKTEAFF TGTGCCAGCAGCTTGGTATTGTATGGGACAGGGAAGACTGAAGCTTTCTTT
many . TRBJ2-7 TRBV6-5 CASSYTAGSYEQYF TGTGCCAGCAGTTACACAGCGGGCTCCTACGAGCAGTACTTC
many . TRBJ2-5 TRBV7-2 CASSSDPTGTQYF TGTGCCAGCAGCTCCGACCCGACAGGAACCCAGTACTTC
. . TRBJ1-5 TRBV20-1 CSARIWGGNQPQHF TGCAGTGCTAGGATTTGGGGAGGCAATCAGCCCCAGCATTTT
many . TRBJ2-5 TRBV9 CASSPGHIQETQYF TGTGCCAGCAGTCCGGGACATATCCAAGAGACCCAGTACTTC
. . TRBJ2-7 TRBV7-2 CASSLAEPREPYEQYF TGTGCCAGCAGCTTAGCAGAGCCCCGAGAACCCTACGAGCAGTACTTC
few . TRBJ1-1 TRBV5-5 CASSLYGTQKNTEAFF TGTGCCAGCAGCTTGTACGGGACTCAAAAGAACACTGAAGCTTTCTTT
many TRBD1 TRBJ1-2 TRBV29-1 CSVVSTGANYGYTF TGCAGCGTAGTCTCGACAGGGGCTAACTATGGCTACACCTTC
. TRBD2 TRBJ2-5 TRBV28 CASSRPSGGGETQYF TGTGCCAGCAGTAGACCTAGCGGGGGGGGAGAGACCCAGTACTTC
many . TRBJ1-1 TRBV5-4 CASSSNFPGPPNTEAFF TGTGCCAGCAGCTCGAACTTCCCGGGACCGCCGAACACTGAAGCTTTCTTT
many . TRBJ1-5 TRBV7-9 CASSKPNQPQHF TGTGCCAGCAGCAAACCTAATCAGCCCCAGCATTTT
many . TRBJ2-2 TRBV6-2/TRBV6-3 CASSYVRHHTNTGELFF TGTGCCAGCAGTTACGTCAGACATCATACGAACACCGGGGAGCTGTTTTTT
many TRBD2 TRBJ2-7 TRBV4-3 CASSQDTSGYEQYF TGCGCCAGCAGCCAAGACACTAGCGGTTACGAGCAGTACTTC
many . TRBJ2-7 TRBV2 CASSEALGIYEQYF TGTGCCAGCAGTGAAGCGCTTGGGATTTACGAGCAGTACTTC
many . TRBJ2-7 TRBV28 CASSQGLSLYEQYF TGTGCCAGCAGTCAAGGACTATCCTTATACGAGCAGTACTTC
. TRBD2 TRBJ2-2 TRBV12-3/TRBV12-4 CASSLTSGLSGELFF TGTGCCAGCAGTTTAACTAGCGGGCTCTCCGGGGAGCTGTTTTTT
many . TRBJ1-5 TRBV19 CASSKTGPSNQPQHF TGTGCCAGTAGTAAGACAGGACCTAGCAATCAGCCCCAGCATTTT
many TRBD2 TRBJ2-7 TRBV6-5 CASRAGGRTPSYEQYF TGTGCCAGCAGGGCGGGCGGGAGAACGCCCTCCTACGAGCAGTACTTC
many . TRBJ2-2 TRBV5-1 CASSLGHTVRGGTGELFF TGCGCCAGCAGCTTGGGACATACCGTGAGGGGCGGTACCGGGGAGCTGTTTTTT
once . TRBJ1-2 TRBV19 CAARTAGKGAYGYTF TGTGCCGCGCGGACAGCAGGGAAAGGGGCCTATGGCTACACCTTC
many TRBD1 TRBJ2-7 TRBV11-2 CASSLDAGGHEQYF TGTGCCAGCAGCTTAGACGCAGGGGGTCACGAGCAGTACTTC